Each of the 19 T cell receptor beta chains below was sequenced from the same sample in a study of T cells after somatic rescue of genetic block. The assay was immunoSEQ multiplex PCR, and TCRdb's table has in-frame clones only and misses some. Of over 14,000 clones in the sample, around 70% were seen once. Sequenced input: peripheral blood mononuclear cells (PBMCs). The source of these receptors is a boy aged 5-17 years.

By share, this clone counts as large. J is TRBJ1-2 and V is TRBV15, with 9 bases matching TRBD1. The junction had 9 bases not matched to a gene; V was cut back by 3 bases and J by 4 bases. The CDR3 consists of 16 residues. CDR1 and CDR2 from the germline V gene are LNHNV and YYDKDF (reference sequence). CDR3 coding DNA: TGTGCCACCAGCAGTTCGACAGGGGGTGTCCCCTATGGCTACACCTTC. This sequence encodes CATSSSTGGVPYGYTF.

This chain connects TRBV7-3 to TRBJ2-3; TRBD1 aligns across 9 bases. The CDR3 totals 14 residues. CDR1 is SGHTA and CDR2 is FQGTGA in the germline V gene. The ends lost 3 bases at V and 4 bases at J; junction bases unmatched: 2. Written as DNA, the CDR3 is TGTGCCAGCAGCTTGGGACAGGGCGCAGATACGCAGTATTTT. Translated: CASSLGQGADTQYF.

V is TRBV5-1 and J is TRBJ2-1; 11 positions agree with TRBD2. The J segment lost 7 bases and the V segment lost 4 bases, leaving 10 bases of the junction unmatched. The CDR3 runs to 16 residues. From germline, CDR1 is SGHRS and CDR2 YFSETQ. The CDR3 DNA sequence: TGCGCCAGCAGCGGAGCCGTAGCGGGGGGGCCAAATGAGCAGTTCTTC. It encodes CASSGAVAGGPNEQFF.

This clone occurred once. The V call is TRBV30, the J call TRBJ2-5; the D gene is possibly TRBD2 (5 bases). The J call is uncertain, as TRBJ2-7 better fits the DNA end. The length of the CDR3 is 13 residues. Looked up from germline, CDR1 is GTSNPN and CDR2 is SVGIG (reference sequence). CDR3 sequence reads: CAWSGLRAYEQYF. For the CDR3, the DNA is TGTGCCTGGAGCGGGTTGCGGGCCTACGAGCAGTACTTC.

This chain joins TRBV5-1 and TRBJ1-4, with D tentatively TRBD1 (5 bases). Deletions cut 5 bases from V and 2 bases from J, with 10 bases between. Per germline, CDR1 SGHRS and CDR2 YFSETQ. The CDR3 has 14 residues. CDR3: CASSSGPTNEKLFF. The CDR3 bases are TGCGCCAGCAGTTCAGGGCCCACTAATGAAAAACTGTTTTTT.

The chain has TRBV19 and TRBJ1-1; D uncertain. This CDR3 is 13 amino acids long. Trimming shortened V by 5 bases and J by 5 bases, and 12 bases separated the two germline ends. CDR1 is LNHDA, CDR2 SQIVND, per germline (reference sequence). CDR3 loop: CASSSWEGTEAFF. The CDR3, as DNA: TGTGCCAGTAGTTCATGGGAGGGAACTGAAGCTTTCTTT.

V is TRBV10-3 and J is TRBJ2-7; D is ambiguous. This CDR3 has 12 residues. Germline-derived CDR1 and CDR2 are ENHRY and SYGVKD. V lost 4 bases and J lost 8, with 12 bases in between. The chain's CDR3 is CAISGTAEKQYF. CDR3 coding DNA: TGTGCCATCAGTGGGACCGCCGAGAAGCAGTACTTC.

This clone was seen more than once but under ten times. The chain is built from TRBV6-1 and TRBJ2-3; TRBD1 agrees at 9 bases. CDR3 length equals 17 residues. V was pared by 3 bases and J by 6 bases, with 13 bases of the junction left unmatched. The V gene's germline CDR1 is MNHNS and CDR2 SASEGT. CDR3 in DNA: TGTGCCAGCAGTGATCGGGTCCACAGGGGGCGTGAGGATACGCAGTATTTT. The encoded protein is CASSDRVHRGREDTQYF.

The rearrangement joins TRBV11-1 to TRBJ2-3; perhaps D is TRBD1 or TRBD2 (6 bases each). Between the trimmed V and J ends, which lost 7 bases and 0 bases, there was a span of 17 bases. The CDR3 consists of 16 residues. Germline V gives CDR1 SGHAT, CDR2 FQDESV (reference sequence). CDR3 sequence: CASTLNPGASTDTQYF. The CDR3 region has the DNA TGTGCCAGCACCCTTAACCCGGGGGCTAGCACAGATACGCAGTATTTT.

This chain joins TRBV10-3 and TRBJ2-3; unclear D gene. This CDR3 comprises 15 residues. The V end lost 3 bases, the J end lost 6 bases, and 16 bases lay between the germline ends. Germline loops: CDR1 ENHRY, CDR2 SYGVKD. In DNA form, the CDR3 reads TGTGCCATCAGTGAATTGGGCCTAGTTAGGGATACGCAGTATTTT. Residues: CAISELGLVRDTQYF.

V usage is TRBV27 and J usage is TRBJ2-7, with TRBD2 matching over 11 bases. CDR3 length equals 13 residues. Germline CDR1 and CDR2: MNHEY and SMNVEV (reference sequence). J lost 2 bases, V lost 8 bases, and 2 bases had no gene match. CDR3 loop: CASGSGRAYEQYF. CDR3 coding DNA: TGTGCCAGCGGTAGCGGGAGGGCCTACGAGCAGTACTTC.

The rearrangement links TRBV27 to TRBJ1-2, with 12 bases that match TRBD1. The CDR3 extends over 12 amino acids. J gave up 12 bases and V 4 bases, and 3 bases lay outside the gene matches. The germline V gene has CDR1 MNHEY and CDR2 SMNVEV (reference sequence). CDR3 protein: CASSSGQGAHTF. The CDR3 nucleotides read TGTGCCAGCAGTTCGGGACAGGGGGCGCACACCTTC.

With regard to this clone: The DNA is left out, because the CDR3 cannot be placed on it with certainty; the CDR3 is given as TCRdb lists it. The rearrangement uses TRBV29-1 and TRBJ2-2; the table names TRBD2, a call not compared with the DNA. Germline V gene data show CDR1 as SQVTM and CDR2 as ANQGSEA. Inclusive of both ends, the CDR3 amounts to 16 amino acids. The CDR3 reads CSVITVAGLTPGSCFF.

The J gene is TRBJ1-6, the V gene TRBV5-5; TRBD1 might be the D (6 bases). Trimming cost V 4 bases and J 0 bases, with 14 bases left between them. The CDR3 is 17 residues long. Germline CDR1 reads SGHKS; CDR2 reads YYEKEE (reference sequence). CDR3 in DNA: TGTGCCAGCAGCCGCCGGGACATGAGCTCCTATAATTCACCCCTCCACTTT. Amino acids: CASSRRDMSSYNSPLHF.

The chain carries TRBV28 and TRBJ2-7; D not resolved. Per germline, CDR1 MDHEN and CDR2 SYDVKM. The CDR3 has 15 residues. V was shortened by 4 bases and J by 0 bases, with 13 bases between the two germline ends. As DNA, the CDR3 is TGTGCCAGCAGTTATTATCGTCAGAGCTCCTACGAGCAGTACTTC. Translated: CASSYYRQSSYEQYF.

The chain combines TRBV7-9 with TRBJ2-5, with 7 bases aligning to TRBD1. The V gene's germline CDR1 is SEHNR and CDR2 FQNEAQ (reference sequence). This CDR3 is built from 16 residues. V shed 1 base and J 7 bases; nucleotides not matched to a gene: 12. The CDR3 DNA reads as TGTGCCAGCAGCTTAGACCGGGGACAGTCCGCGTGGACCCAGTACTTC. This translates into CASSLDRGQSAWTQYF.

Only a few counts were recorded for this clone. The CDR3 region is CASSLRDRGPYEQYF. CDR3 DNA: TGTGCCAGCAGCTTAAGGGACAGGGGGCCGTACGAGCAGTACTTC. The chain recombines TRBV11-2 with TRBJ2-7; 12 nucleotides align to TRBD1. The length of the CDR3 is 15 residues. Trimming cost V 2 bases and J 4 bases; bases outside gene matches: 3. Per the germline V gene, CDR1 is SGHAT and CDR2 is FQNNGV. The full variable domain, rest sourced from reference TRBV11-2 and TRBJ2-7, is EAGVAQSPRYKIIEKRQSVAFWCNPISGHATLYWYQQILGQGPKLLIQFQNNGVVDDSQLPKDRFSAERLKGVDSTLKIQPAKLEDSAVYLCASSLRDRGPYEQYFGPGTRLTVT.

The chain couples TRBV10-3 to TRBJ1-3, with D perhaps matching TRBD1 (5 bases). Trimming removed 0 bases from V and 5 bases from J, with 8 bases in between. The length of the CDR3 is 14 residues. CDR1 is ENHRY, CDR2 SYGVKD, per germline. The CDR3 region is CAISESKGRNTIYF. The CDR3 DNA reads TGTGCCATCAGTGAGTCTAAGGGGAGAAACACCATATATTTT.

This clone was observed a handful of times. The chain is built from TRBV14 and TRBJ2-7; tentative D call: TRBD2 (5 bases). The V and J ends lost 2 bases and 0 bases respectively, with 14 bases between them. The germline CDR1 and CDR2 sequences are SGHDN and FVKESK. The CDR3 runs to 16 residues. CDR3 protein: CASSQKQFGISYEQYF. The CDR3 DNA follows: TGTGCCAGCAGCCAAAAACAATTCGGGATCTCCTACGAGCAGTACTTC.